This T cell receptor (beta chain) was recorded in a study of CD8+CD57+ T cells in acquired aplastic anemia (dated by TCRdb to 2016 to 2019). Describing the broader study: DNA extracted from sorted CD4+ and CD8+ cells had a mean of around 3 ug, with a range of roughly 0.19 to 27.4 ug. A CD8+CD57+ expansion meant a frequency higher than the mean frequency seen in healthy subjects.

Summary of the overall study and its limitations: No significant difference in CD8+ Simpson's diversity was found between patients and healthy controls (P=0.060). Roughly 30 CD8+ CDR3 sequences were shared between patients and controls but appeared highly expressed in patients and within their immunodominant clones.

Patients chosen for sequencing had shown expansion of CD8+CD57+ cells by flow cytometry. Every patient had a diagnosis of severe acquired aplastic anemia based on International Study of Aplastic Anemia and Agranulocytosis and Camitta criteria. At the time blood was sampled, none of the patients had received any therapy. The study deep-sequenced TCR repertoires of sorted CD4+ and CD8+ blood T cells from severe aplastic anemia patients and healthy subjects. Patients were enrolled under clinicaltrials.gov protocols 00001620, 01623167, 00001397, 00071045, 00081523 and 00961064 in the USA. Ficoll-Paque density gradient centrifugation was used to isolate peripheral blood mononuclear cells. Before DNA extraction, CD4+ and CD8+ T cells were sorted with FACS or magnetic beads. Profiling of TCR beta VDJ combinations and CDR3 sequences used genomic DNA as the template. An Illumina HiSeq 2000 was the platform used for TCR repertoire sequencing. In the original analysis: TRBV/TRBJ rearrangement plots, CDR3 size and DJ length profiles, and Simpson's diversity index were used to assess repertoires. The most abundant DNA sequence in the deep sequencing data was defined as the immunodominant clone. CDR3 amino acid sequences were screened for sharing across subjects and were compared with published repertoires and the VDJdb database. TCRdb cleaned the public reads at Q25 with fastp, built clones with MiXCR and kept in-frame beta chains. Here each entry gathers all rows of one CDR3 protein and keeps the most common genes and DNA. These V and J calls rely on TCRdb rather than the paper's analysis. In all, the sample holds 200,000 to 300,000 distinct CDR3 sequences, and approximately 80% of those were seen once. The top ten constitute 40% to 55% of the sample.

Comments on this clonotype: Its antigen is not yet known. The conserved closing phenylalanine or tryptophan is absent in this CDR3, likely reflecting a read error. No DNA is shown, since the ends of the CDR3 on it are uncertain; the CDR3 is the one TCRdb lists.

The receptor's source is a human donor with aplastic anemia. The sample consisted of sorted CD4+, CD8+, or CD8+CD57+ T cells (not recorded which) from PBMCs.

CDR3 protein: CASGLGRGEMFY. The sequence links TRBV2 to TRBJ2-2. The CDR3 is 12 residues long, counting both termini. The germline V gene sets CDR1 to SNHLY and CDR2 to FYNNEI.